These T cell receptor beta chains were read from a single sample in a study of Graves' ophthalmopathy and Graves' hyperthyroidism. TCRdb fed the multiplex PCR reads into MiXCR, producing one record per CDR3 protein. The sample lists roughly 1.1 million distinct CDR3 sequences, about 35% occurring once. What was sequenced was peripheral blood or thyroid tissue (not recorded which). These receptors all come from an adult man with Graves' hyperthyroidism. The CDR3 runs from the conserved cysteine through the conserved F or W. D genes are given only for firm matches. Clone size is shown for a subset of rows, as once, few, many or a class of expanded clone.

V: TRBV18; D: .; J: TRBJ1-5; size: .; CDR3: CASSPSQGTGQPQHF; DNA: TGTGCCAGCTCACCGTCGCAGGGAACCGGTCAGCCCCAGCATTTT
V: TRBV7-9; D: .; J: TRBJ1-2; size: many; CDR3: CASSLGTFPGYTF; DNA: TGTGCCAGCAGCTTAGGGACGTTTCCTGGCTACACCTTC
V: TRBV29-1; D: TRBD1; J: TRBJ1-5; size: many; CDR3: CSVATGDEVSQPQHF; DNA: TGCAGCGTGGCAACAGGGGATGAGGTCTCTCAGCCCCAGCATTTT
V: TRBV7-2; D: .; J: TRBJ1-1; size: many; CDR3: CASSQGGARNTEAFF; DNA: TGTGCCAGCAGCCAAGGGGGGGCGCGCAACACTGAAGCTTTCTTT
V: TRBV12-3/TRBV12-4; D: TRBD2; J: TRBJ2-5; size: .; CDR3: CASSRSGTVVYF; DNA: TGTGCCAGCAGTCGGAGCGGGACTGTAGTTTACTTC
V: TRBV2; D: .; J: TRBJ2-7; size: few; CDR3: CASSEAHRAGVSYEQYF; DNA: TGTGCCAGCAGTGAAGCGCACAGGGCGGGGGTATCCTACGAGCAGTACTTC
V: TRBV25-1; D: .; J: TRBJ1-6; size: .; CDR3: CASSEPSQTGWSSPLHF; DNA: TGTGCCAGCAGTGAGCCGAGTCAGACAGGTTGGAGTTCACCCCTCCACTTT
V: TRBV7-8; D: TRBD1; J: TRBJ2-7; size: many; CDR3: CASSLRDRALDGEQYF; DNA: TGTGCCAGCAGCCTGCGGGACAGGGCCCTTGATGGCGAGCAGTACTTC
V: TRBV20-1; D: .; J: TRBJ1-1; size: .; CDR3: CSASPATVNTEAFF; DNA: TGCAGTGCTAGCCCCGCCACCGTGAACACTGAAGCTTTCTTT
V: TRBV6-1; D: .; J: TRBJ1-5; size: .; CDR3: CACDAGDNQPQHF; DNA: TGTGCCTGCGATGCCGGAGACAATCAGCCCCAGCATTTT
V: TRBV7-2; D: TRBD1; J: TRBJ2-7; size: few; CDR3: CASSQDRGQGAYEQYF; DNA: TGCGCCAGCAGCCAAGATCGTGGACAGGGGGCTTACGAGCAGTACTTC
V: TRBV4-1; D: .; J: TRBJ1-4; size: .; CDR3: CASSRDGGNNEKLFF; DNA: TGCGCCAGCAGCCGGGACGGGGGGAATAATGAAAAACTGTTTTTT
V: TRBV30; D: .; J: TRBJ2-7; size: .; CDR3: CAWRTDYEQYF; DNA: TGTGCCTGGAGAACAGATTACGAGCAGTACTTC
V: TRBV6-2/TRBV6-3; D: .; J: TRBJ2-5; size: .; CDR3: CASQVVLGETQYF; DNA: TGTGCCAGCCAGGTGGTCTTGGGAGAGACCCAGTACTTC
V: TRBV12-3/TRBV12-4; D: .; J: TRBJ2-2; size: .; CDR3: CASSHGGQGGTGEPFF; DNA: TGTGCCAGCAGTCACGGCGGACAGGGAGGGACCGGGGAGCCGTTTTTT
V: TRBV20-1; D: .; J: TRBJ1-3; size: many; CDR3: CSASPDSGNTIYF; DNA: TGCAGTGCTAGCCCGGACTCTGGAAACACCATATATTTT
V: TRBV10-3; D: .; J: TRBJ2-5; size: many; CDR3: CAISRGASAKETQYF; DNA: TGTGCCATCAGCCGCGGGGCTAGCGCGAAAGAGACCCAGTACTTC
V: TRBV7-9; D: TRBD2; J: TRBJ2-7; size: .; CDR3: CASSLSGVWASGTRGYEQYF; DNA: TGTGCCAGCAGTTTATCAGGGGTGTGGGCTAGCGGGACCCGGGGTTACGAGCAGTACTTC
V: TRBV12-3/TRBV12-4; D: TRBD1; J: TRBJ1-1; size: .; CDR3: CASAVRQGVNTEAFF; DNA: TGTGCCAGCGCCGTTAGACAGGGCGTGAACACTGAAGCTTTCTTT
V: TRBV7-6; D: TRBD1; J: TRBJ1-5; size: many; CDR3: CASSDPGQSNQPQHF; DNA: TGTGCCAGCAGCGATCCGGGACAGAGCAATCAGCCCCAGCATTTT
V: TRBV7-8; D: .; J: TRBJ1-3; size: many; CDR3: CASSLVPGGNTIYF; DNA: TGTGCCAGCAGCTTAGTTCCAGGAGGAAACACCATATATTTT
V: TRBV5-6; D: .; J: TRBJ2-5; size: many; CDR3: CASSPNRLETQYF; DNA: TGTGCCAGCAGCCCAAACAGGCTCGAGACCCAGTACTTC
V: TRBV7-2; D: .; J: TRBJ2-5; size: many; CDR3: CASTDSRGTQETQYF; DNA: TGTGCCAGCACTGATTCCCGGGGCACCCAAGAGACCCAGTACTTC
V: TRBV6-6; D: .; J: TRBJ1-2; size: .; CDR3: CASRFKLLSADGYTF; DNA: TGTGCCAGCAGGTTCAAGTTACTGTCAGCTGATGGCTACACCTTC
V: TRBV15; D: .; J: TRBJ2-7; size: many; CDR3: CATSRDWGEQYF; DNA: TGTGCCACCAGCAGAGATTGGGGCGAGCAGTACTTC